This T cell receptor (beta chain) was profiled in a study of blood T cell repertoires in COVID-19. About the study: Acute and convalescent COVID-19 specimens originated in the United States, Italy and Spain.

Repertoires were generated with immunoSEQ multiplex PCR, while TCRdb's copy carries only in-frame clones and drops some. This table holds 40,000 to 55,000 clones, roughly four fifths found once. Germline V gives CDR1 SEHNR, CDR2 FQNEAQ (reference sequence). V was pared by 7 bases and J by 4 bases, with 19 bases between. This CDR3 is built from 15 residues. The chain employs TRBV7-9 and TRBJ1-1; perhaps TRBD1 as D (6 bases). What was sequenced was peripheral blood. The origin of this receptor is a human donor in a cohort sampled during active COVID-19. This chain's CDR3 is CASTLLGQGSTEAFF. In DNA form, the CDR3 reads TGTGCCAGCACCCTGTTGGGCCAGGGGAGCACTGAAGCTTTCTTT. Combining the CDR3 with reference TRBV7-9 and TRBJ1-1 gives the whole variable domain DTGVSQNPRHKITKRGQNVTFRCDPISEHNRLYWYRQTLGQGPEFLTYFQNEAQLEKSRLLSDRFSAERPKGSFSTLEIQRTEQGDSAMYLCASTLLGQGSTEAFFGQGTRLTVV.